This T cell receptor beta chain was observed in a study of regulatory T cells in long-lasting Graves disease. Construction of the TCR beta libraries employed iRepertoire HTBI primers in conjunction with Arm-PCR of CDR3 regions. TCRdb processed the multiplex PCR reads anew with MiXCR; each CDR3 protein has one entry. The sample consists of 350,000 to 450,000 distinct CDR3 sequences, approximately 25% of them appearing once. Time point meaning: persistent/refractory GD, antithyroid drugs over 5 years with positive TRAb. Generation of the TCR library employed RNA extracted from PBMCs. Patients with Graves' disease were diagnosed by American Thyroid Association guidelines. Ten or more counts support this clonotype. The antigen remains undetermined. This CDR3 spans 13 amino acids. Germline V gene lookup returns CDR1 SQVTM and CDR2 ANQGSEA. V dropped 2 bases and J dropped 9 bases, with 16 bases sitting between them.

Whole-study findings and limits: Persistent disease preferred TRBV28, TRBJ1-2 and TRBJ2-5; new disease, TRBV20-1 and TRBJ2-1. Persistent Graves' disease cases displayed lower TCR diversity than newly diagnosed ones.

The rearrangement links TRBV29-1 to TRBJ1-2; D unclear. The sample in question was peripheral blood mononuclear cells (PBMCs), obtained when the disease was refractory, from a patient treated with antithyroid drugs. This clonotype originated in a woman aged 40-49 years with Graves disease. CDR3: CSVESSRRGSYTF. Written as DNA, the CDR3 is TGCAGCGTTGAAAGTTCGAGGCGCGGGAGCTACACCTTC.